This T cell receptor beta chain came from a study of T cells in Graves' hyperthyroidism and ophthalmopathy. About the study: Peripheral blood was secured at the point of initial diagnosis, before any treatment. Study outcomes and limitations: Ophthalmopathy got predicted by the model a median approximately six months before its onset. Most thyroid-expanded clonotypes above 0.001 were also found in blood.

This clonotype has just a few counts. Antigen unknown. Clinical symptoms, serum thyroxine and TRAb, thyroid ultrasound and orbital computed tomography were used for the diagnoses. The CDR3 extends over 13 amino acids. Germline assignment: CDR1 DFQATT and CDR2 SNEGSKA (reference sequence). V lost 3 bases, J lost 5 bases, and 2 bases stayed unmatched. Amplified TCR beta CDR3 regions derived from RNA transcripts. RT-PCR in the first round (using the HTBI primer set) targeted the TCR CDR3. TCRdb reprocessed the multiplex PCR reads with MiXCR, giving one entry per CDR3 protein. Here the sample spans hundreds of thousands of distinct CDR3 sequences, roughly 20% being singletons.

This chain connects TRBV20-1 to TRBJ2-1, with 9 bases matching TRBD1. This receptor was identified in a young man with Graves' ophthalmopathy. The sequenced sample was blood. The CDR3 DNA is TGCAGTGCTAGGTGGACAGGGGACAATGAGCAGTTCTTC. Translation: CSARWTGDNEQFF.